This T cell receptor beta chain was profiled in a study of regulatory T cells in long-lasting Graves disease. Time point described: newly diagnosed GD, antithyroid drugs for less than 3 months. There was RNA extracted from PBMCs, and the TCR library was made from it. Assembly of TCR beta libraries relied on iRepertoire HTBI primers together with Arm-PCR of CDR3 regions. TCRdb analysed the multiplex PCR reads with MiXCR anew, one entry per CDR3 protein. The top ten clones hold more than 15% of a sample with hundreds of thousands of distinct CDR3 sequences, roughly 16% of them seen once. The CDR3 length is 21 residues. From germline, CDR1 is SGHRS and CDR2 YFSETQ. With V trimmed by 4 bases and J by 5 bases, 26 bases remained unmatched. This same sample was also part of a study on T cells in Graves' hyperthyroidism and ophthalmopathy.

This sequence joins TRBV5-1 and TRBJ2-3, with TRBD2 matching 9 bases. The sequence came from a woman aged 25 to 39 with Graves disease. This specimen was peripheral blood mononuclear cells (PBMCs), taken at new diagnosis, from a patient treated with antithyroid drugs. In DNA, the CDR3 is TGCGCCAGCAGCCCCATGGGACAGTCCTTTAGCGGGAGCCGATTTGGAGATACGCAGTATTTT. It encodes CASSPMGQSFSGSRFGDTQYF.